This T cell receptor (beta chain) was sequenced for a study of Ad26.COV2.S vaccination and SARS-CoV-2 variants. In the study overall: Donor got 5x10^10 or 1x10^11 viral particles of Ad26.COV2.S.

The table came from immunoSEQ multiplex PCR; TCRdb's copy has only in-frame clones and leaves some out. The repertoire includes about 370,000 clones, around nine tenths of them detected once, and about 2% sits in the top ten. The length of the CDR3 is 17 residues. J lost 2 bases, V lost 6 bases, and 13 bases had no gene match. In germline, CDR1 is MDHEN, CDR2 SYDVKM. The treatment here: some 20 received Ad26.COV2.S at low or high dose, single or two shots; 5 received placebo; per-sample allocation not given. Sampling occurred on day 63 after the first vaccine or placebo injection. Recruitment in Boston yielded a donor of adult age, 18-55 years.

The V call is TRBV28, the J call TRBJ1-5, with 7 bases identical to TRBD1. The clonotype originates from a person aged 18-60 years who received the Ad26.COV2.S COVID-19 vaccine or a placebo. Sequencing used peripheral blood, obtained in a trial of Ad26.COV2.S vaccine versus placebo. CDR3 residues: CASRTWTGQWGNQPQHF. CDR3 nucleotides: TGTGCCAGCAGAACCTGGACAGGTCAATGGGGCAATCAGCCCCAGCATTTT.